This is a list of T cell receptor beta chains from one sample in a study of lymphopenia after photon versus proton radiotherapy. Sequencing used immunoSEQ multiplex PCR; TCRdb keeps in-frame clones, though not all of them. The top ten hold approximately 4.8% of the sample, which has around 160,000 clones, more than 85% seen once. Material: peripheral blood, obtained from a patient treated with photon-based radiotherapy. These receptors were collected from a man over 45 with gastric cancer. CDR3s leave out the opening cysteine and the closing phenylalanine or tryptophan. Only part of the rows carry a size: once, few, many, or a class if the clone is expanded.

clone_size	v_call	cdr3_aa
-	TRBV29-1	SVEAGALNEQF
-	TRBV10-3	AISDISSTDTQY
-	TRBV4-1	ASSQLAGSSYEQY
-	TRBV25-1	ASSDVTSGTDTQY
-	TRBV7-9	ASSLARLNTGELF
-	TRBV28	ASSLGGARVHEQY
-	TRBV18	ASSPRRGSYNEQF
-	TRBV4-1	ASRREDRDQNIQY
-	TRBV30	AWSGGQENQPQH
-	TRBV7-8	ASSSSSGTSYEQY
few	TRBV27	ASKAGPANTGELF
-	TRBV5-6	ASSKRLGNTEAF
-	TRBV6-5	ASRTTGNEQF
once	TRBV18	ASSPSRATDTQY
-	TRBV5-6	ASSPETGLSTEAF
-	TRBV19	ASKGSGGRKTQY
-	TRBV11-3	ASSLGAMKDTQY
-	TRBV18	ASSDRAVMNTEAF
-	TRBV5-1	ASSSGRTNEKLF
-	TRBV15	ATSWGGAYTEAF